A selection of T cell receptor beta chains follows, all from one sample in a study of T cell responses to AZD1222 COVID-19 vaccine. The assay was immunoSEQ multiplex PCR, and TCRdb's table has in-frame clones only and misses some. The sample lists around 110,000 clones; around 85% were seen once. Material: peripheral blood, obtained on day 0 of MenACWY control vaccination. These receptors came from an adult in good health. CDR3s include the opening cysteine and the closing phenylalanine or tryptophan. The D gene is left open where the match is weak. Size is stated for part of the rows, as once, few or many counts, or as a class when the clone is expanded.

j_gene,v_gene,d_gene,abundance,CDR3nt,CDR3aa
TRBJ2-3,TRBV18,.,.,TGTGCCAGCTCACCTGGTTCGGAAGATACGCAGTATTTT,CASSPGSEDTQYF
TRBJ1-5,TRBV2,.,.,TGTGCCAGCACCGTGGAGGGGGGGAATCAGCCCCAGCATTTT,CASTVEGGNQPQHF
TRBJ1-6,TRBV4-2,.,.,TGTGCCAGCAGCATAGACCCAGGGCAGGGGAGTTCACCCCTCCACTTT,CASSIDPGQGSSPLHF
TRBJ2-3,TRBV3-1/TRBV3-2,.,.,TGTGCCAGCAGCTACGAAGATACGCAGTATTTT,CASSYEDTQYF
TRBJ2-7,TRBV5-1,.,.,TGCGCCAGCAGCTTGGTGGCTAGCGTTGAGTCGTCCTCCTACGAGCAGTACTTC,CASSLVASVESSSYEQYF
TRBJ2-3,TRBV20-1,TRBD2,.,TGCAGTGCTAGTCTAAGCGGGGGCGCAGATACGCAGTATTTT,CSASLSGGADTQYF
TRBJ2-5,TRBV24-1,.,.,TGTGCCACCAGTGATTATCAGGGGGGTAAGACCCAGTACTTC,CATSDYQGGKTQYF
TRBJ2-1,TRBV7-8,.,.,TGTGCCAGCAGCCGTAACCACCCGCGCCGCCCCCGGGACAATGAGCAGTTCTTC,CASSRNHPRRPRDNEQFF
TRBJ2-3,TRBV18,.,.,TGTGCCAGCTCAAGAGAAAGGGGGGGCCAAACAGATACGCAGTATTTT,CASSRERGGQTDTQYF
TRBJ1-4,TRBV11-2,.,.,TGTGCCAGCAGTACAAACAGGGAGCGGCAAAAACTGTTTTTT,CASSTNRERQKLFF
TRBJ1-6,TRBV9,.,.,TGTGCCAGCAGCGTAGAAGCAGGGTGGTCCTATAATTCACCCCTCCACTTT,CASSVEAGWSYNSPLHF
TRBJ2-7,TRBV14,.,.,TGTGCCAGCAGCCAAAGATGGGGAACCTACGAGCAGTACTTC,CASSQRWGTYEQYF
TRBJ1-6,TRBV14,.,.,TGTGCCAGCAGCCGCACCTTAGGCTACAATTCACCCCTCCACTTT,CASSRTLGYNSPLHF
TRBJ2-1,TRBV4-2,TRBD1,.,TGTGCCAGCAGCCATTTGGACAGGGACGGTGAGCAGTTCTTC,CASSHLDRDGEQFF
TRBJ2-5,TRBV10-2,.,.,TGCGCCAGCAAGGATTGGCAGGGCGAAGAGACCCAGTACTTC,CASKDWQGEETQYF
TRBJ1-2,TRBV19,.,.,TGTGCCAGTAGTACCCCCGAGTGGGCCAGAAACTATGGCTACACCTTC,CASSTPEWARNYGYTF
TRBJ2-7,TRBV4-1,TRBD2,.,TGCGCCAGCAGCCACCCACTAGCGGGGGCTTCCGAGCAGTACTTC,CASSHPLAGASEQYF
TRBJ1-2,TRBV10-3,.,.,TGTGCCATCAGTACCCAGGGTGGGAACTATGGCTACACCTTC,CAISTQGGNYGYTF
TRBJ2-3,TRBV7-9,TRBD2,.,TGTGCCAGCAGCTACCCCGGAGGAGCGGGGGGAACAGATACGCAGTATTTT,CASSYPGGAGGTDTQYF
TRBJ2-7,TRBV7-9,.,once,TGTGCCAGCAGCTTAGGGGGCGGAGGGCGGTTAATTTACGAGCAGTACTTC,CASSLGGGGRLIYEQYF
TRBJ2-1,TRBV7-2,TRBD1,.,TGTGCCAGCAGCATCGGACAGGGGAGGAATGAGCAGTTCTTC,CASSIGQGRNEQFF
TRBJ2-1,TRBV29-1,TRBD2,.,TGCAGCGTTGAAATGTGGGGGGGACCTCCATACAACAATGAGCAGTTCTTC,CSVEMWGGPPYNNEQFF
TRBJ1-1,TRBV28,.,.,TGTGCCAGCAGTTTGGGCGGGTCCGGAACTGAAGCTTTCTTT,CASSLGGSGTEAFF
TRBJ1-4,TRBV12-3/TRBV12-4,.,.,TGTGCCAGCAAGACACTCCTAGGGGAAAAACTGTTTTTT,CASKTLLGEKLFF
TRBJ2-3,TRBV28,TRBD1,.,TGTGCCAGCAGTGAGGACAGGGGGACGACAGATACGCAGTATTTT,CASSEDRGTTDTQYF
TRBJ1-6,TRBV6-2/TRBV6-3,.,.,TGTGCCAGCAGTGACGGGCGAATGGGAGCCCTCCACTTT,CASSDGRMGALHF
TRBJ1-5,TRBV4-2,.,few,TGTGCCAGCAGCCAAGAGAGGGGGGTTCAGCCCCAGCATTTT,CASSQERGVQPQHF
TRBJ1-1,TRBV7-8,.,.,TGTGCCAGCGGGGACAACCTCGGGACTGAAGCTTTCTTT,CASGDNLGTEAFF
TRBJ1-1,TRBV7-9,TRBD1,.,TGTGCCAGCAGCTCCAGGCAGGGGGTGAACACTGAAGCTTTCTTT,CASSSRQGVNTEAFF
TRBJ1-1,TRBV29-1,.,.,TGCAGCTCCTCAGGGGTAACTGAAGCTTTCTTT,CSSSGVTEAFF
TRBJ1-1,TRBV4-3,.,.,TGCGCCAGCAGCCAAGGAACCCTGGGCGCTGAAGCTTTCTTT,CASSQGTLGAEAFF
TRBJ2-7,TRBV18,.,.,TGTGCCAGCTCACCGAGGATCTCCTACGAGCAGTACTTC,CASSPRISYEQYF
TRBJ2-7,TRBV11-2,.,.,TGTGCCAGCAGCTTAGATCTAACCAATTACGAGCAGTACTTC,CASSLDLTNYEQYF
TRBJ1-2,TRBV5-1,.,many,TGCGCCAGCAGCCCCGGGGCAGGCTATGGCTACACCTTC,CASSPGAGYGYTF
TRBJ1-1,TRBV30,TRBD1,.,TGTGCCTGGAGTCGGGACAGAGCAAGTGGAGCTTTCTTT,CAWSRDRASGAFF
TRBJ2-5,TRBV7-2,TRBD1,.,TGTGCCAGCAGCGCCCGACAGGGCCCAGGAGAGACCCAGTACTTC,CASSARQGPGETQYF
TRBJ1-1,TRBV6-5,TRBD1,.,TGTGCCAGCAGGCGGGGGGACAGCGCTGCTGAAGCTTTCTTT,CASRRGDSAAEAFF
TRBJ1-5,TRBV19,.,.,TGTGCCACTTGTATGGGCCAAGGGATGTCGAGGCAGCCCCAGCATTTT,CATCMGQGMSRQPQHF
TRBJ2-3,TRBV5-1,.,.,TGCGCCAGCAGCATCGGGGGACGCACAGATACGCAGTATTTT,CASSIGGRTDTQYF
TRBJ2-1,TRBV5-4,.,.,TGTGCCAGCAGCTTGCCAGATTTGAATAGCGCAATCTTC,CASSLPDLNSAIF
TRBJ2-7,TRBV7-8,.,.,TGTGCCAGCAGCTTAGATATAGGGGATATTCTCAGGAACGAGCAGTACTTC,CASSLDIGDILRNEQYF
TRBJ1-1,TRBV15,.,.,TGTGCCACCAGCAGAGTTGGACGAGGGGCTTTCTTT,CATSRVGRGAFF
TRBJ1-1,TRBV28,.,.,TGTGCCACCTGGGGGTCTACGAACACTGAAGCTTTCTTT,CATWGSTNTEAFF
TRBJ2-5,TRBV7-8,.,once,TGTGCCAGCAGCTTAGCGGACTGGCATAGGGAGACCCAGTACTTC,CASSLADWHRETQYF
TRBJ2-3,TRBV5-8,.,.,TGTGCCAGCAGCTTGACGGTAAACGTAGCTAGCACAGATACGCAGTATTTT,CASSLTVNVASTDTQYF
TRBJ2-3,TRBV7-2,TRBD2,.,TGTGCCAGCAGCTTGGGACTAGCGGGGGTGGCAGATACGCAGTATTTT,CASSLGLAGVADTQYF
TRBJ1-4,TRBV21-1,.,.,TGTGCCAGCAGCAAAGTTCAGGGGGCAAGTAATGAAAAACTGTTTTTT,CASSKVQGASNEKLFF
TRBJ2-7,TRBV3-1/TRBV3-2,TRBD1,.,TGTGCCAGCAGCCGGGGGACAGGGTCCTACGAGCAGTACTTC,CASSRGTGSYEQYF
TRBJ1-1,TRBV6-5,TRBD1,.,TGTGCCAGCAGCAACAGGGGGCTTAGCACTGAAGCTTTCTTT,CASSNRGLSTEAFF
TRBJ2-5,TRBV2,.,.,TGTGCCAGCACGCGCGGAGAGACCCAGTACTTC,CASTRGETQYF
TRBJ1-3,TRBV7-9,.,.,TGTGCCAGCAGCCTCCTCGGCCCGGGGGTCGGAAACACCATATATTTT,CASSLLGPGVGNTIYF
TRBJ1-5,TRBV21-1,.,.,TGTGCCAGCAGCAAAGGATATAGCAATCAGCCCCAGCATTTT,CASSKGYSNQPQHF
TRBJ1-3,TRBV12-3/TRBV12-4,.,few,TGTGCCAGCAGTTTAGGGGCTGGAAACACCATATATTTT,CASSLGAGNTIYF